The rows below give T cell receptor beta chains drawn from one sample of a study of T cells in Graves' hyperthyroidism and ophthalmopathy. Each CDR3 protein gets one entry after TCRdb re-called the multiplex PCR reads with MiXCR. The sample holds 350,000 to 400,000 distinct CDR3 sequences, about 15% seen once. The sequencing sample was made of blood. The receptors originated from a woman under 40 with Graves' hyperthyroidism. Both conserved end residues are part of each CDR3. The D gene is left open where the match is weak. Size tells how often a clone was seen (once, few, many) or the class of an expanded clone, and some rows leave it out.

size	V	J	D	CDR3	DNA
few	TRBV27	TRBJ2-2	TRBD2	CATSAHGSGSEAGELFF	TGTGCCACCAGCGCCCACGGTAGCGGGAGCGAGGCCGGGGAGCTGTTTTTT
many	TRBV20-1	TRBJ2-1	.	CSARVGGGNNEQFF	TGCAGTGCTAGAGTGGGGGGCGGGAATAATGAGCAGTTCTTC
many	TRBV30	TRBJ2-1	TRBD2	CAWSSKSGRFGNEQFF	TGTGCCTGGAGCTCCAAATCCGGGAGGTTCGGCAATGAGCAGTTCTTC
few	TRBV20-1	TRBJ2-7	TRBD2	CSVRTSGTYEQYF	TGCAGTGTTCGGACTAGCGGTACCTACGAGCAGTACTTC
few	TRBV7-2	TRBJ2-2	.	CASSLPPRELFF	TGTGCCAGCAGCTTACCCCCAAGGGAGCTGTTTTTT
.	TRBV24-1	TRBJ1-2	.	CATSDVKGANYGYTF	TGTGCCACCAGTGATGTTAAGGGAGCTAACTATGGCTACACCTTC
many	TRBV10-1	TRBJ1-3	.	CASSESVGTGNTIYF	TGCGCCAGCAGTGAGTCGGTCGGCACAGGAAACACCATATATTTT
.	TRBV6-5	TRBJ2-5	TRBD1	CASSYTRGLGETQYF	TGTGCCAGCAGTTACACCAGGGGGCTGGGAGAGACCCAGTACTTC
many	TRBV5-1	TRBJ2-3	TRBD2	CASRGGRSTSTDTQYF	TGCGCCAGCAGGGGAGGGCGGTCGACTAGCACAGATACGCAGTATTTT
many	TRBV20-1	TRBJ2-7	TRBD2	CSSLLAGDPPYEQYF	TGCAGTTCGCTACTAGCGGGAGATCCCCCCTACGAGCAGTACTTC
.	TRBV29-1	TRBJ1-5	TRBD1	CSVASDRGENQPQHF	TGCAGCGTTGCCTCCGACAGGGGGGAAAATCAGCCCCAGCATTTT
many	TRBV28	TRBJ2-4	.	CASSLGGGEKNIQYF	TGTGCCAGCAGCCTTGGCGGCGGGGAGAAAAACATTCAGTACTTC
few	TRBV5-8	TRBJ1-5	.	CASSLLGASNQPQHF	TGTGCCAGCAGCTTGTTGGGGGCATCAAATCAGCCCCAGCATTTT
few	TRBV15	TRBJ2-3	.	CATSSLQGDTQYF	TGTGCCACCAGCAGTTTACAGGGAGATACGCAGTATTTT
many	TRBV6-5	TRBJ2-2	.	CASSYSGSWDTNTGELFF	TGTGCCAGCAGTTACTCCGGGTCGTGGGATACGAACACCGGGGAGCTGTTTTTT
once	TRBV10-1	TRBJ2-2	.	CASSVLWGGPANTGELFF	TGCGCCAGCAGTGTATTGTGGGGGGGCCCAGCGAACACCGGGGAGCTGTTTTTT
many	TRBV5-1	TRBJ2-7	TRBD2	CASRRDNSGSTYEQYF	TGCGCCAGCAGAAGAGATAATAGCGGGAGTACCTACGAGCAGTACTTC
many	TRBV29-1	TRBJ2-7	TRBD1	CSVEIRGETGGREQYF	TGCAGCGTTGAAATCCGCGGCGAGACAGGGGGACGCGAGCAGTACTTC
few	TRBV27	TRBJ1-4	.	CASGVRGRGEKLFF	TGTGCCAGTGGGGTCCGGGGGAGAGGTGAAAAACTGTTTTTT
many	TRBV28	TRBJ2-7	.	CASSLAAVGSYEQYF	TGTGCCAGCAGTTTAGCGGCGGTGGGATCGTACGAGCAGTACTTC
many	TRBV14	TRBJ2-2	.	CASSPWRNTGELFF	TGTGCCAGCAGCCCTTGGAGGAACACCGGGGAGCTGTTTTTT
few	TRBV4-1	TRBJ2-7	.	CASSQVSPTAYEQYF	TGCGCCAGCAGCCAAGTGAGTCCGACAGCCTACGAGCAGTACTTC
many	TRBV12-3/TRBV12-4	TRBJ2-2	.	CASSLDGRPTGELFF	TGTGCCAGCAGTTTAGACGGGAGACCAACCGGGGAGCTGTTTTTT
many	TRBV28	TRBJ1-3	.	CASSLRVYGNTIYF	TGTGCCAGCAGTTTAAGGGTATATGGAAACACCATATATTTT
many	TRBV3-1	TRBJ2-1	.	CASSYHDGPVNEQFF	TGTGCCAGCAGCTACCACGACGGGCCCGTCAATGAGCAGTTCTTC
.	TRBV20-1	TRBJ2-1	.	CSAITGVGYNEQFF	TGCAGTGCCATTACGGGAGTGGGGTACAATGAGCAGTTCTTC
many	TRBV6-1	TRBJ2-7	TRBD2	CASSTRTSGSPYEQYF	TGTGCCAGCAGTACTAGGACTAGCGGGAGCCCCTACGAGCAGTACTTC
.	TRBV18	TRBJ2-5	.	CASSHRLTEKYF	TGTGCCAGCTCACACCGATTGACAGAAAAGTACTTC
.	TRBV7-9	TRBJ2-3	TRBD2	CASSYTSGGLTDTQYF	TGTGCCAGCAGCTACACTAGCGGGGGCCTGACAGATACGCAGTATTTT
.	TRBV27	TRBJ2-1	.	CASSRLNGVAYNEQFF	TGTGCCAGCAGTCGCCTGAACGGGGTAGCCTACAATGAGCAGTTCTTC
many	TRBV20-1	TRBJ1-2	.	CSARLDRYTSANYGYTF	TGCAGTGCTAGGCTGGACCGATACACCTCAGCTAACTATGGCTACACCTTC
many	TRBV9	TRBJ2-1	TRBD2	CASSASGAGYNEQFF	TGTGCCAGCAGCGCTAGCGGAGCGGGGTACAATGAGCAGTTCTTC
few	TRBV20-1	TRBJ2-1	TRBD2	CSARASGGRITYNEQFF	TGCAGTGCTAGAGCCTCGGGAGGGCGAATCACTTACAATGAGCAGTTCTTC
.	TRBV29-1	TRBJ2-1	TRBD2	CSVLPGLAENEQFF	TGCAGCGTGTTACCGGGACTAGCGGAAAATGAGCAGTTCTTC
.	TRBV4-2	TRBJ2-7	.	CASSWRTSDEQYF	TGTGCCAGCAGCTGGCGGACCTCGGACGAGCAGTACTTC
few	TRBV10-3	TRBJ2-3	.	CAFLDAGTDTQYF	TGTGCCTTCCTAGATGCGGGCACAGATACGCAGTATTTT